This T cell receptor (beta chain) was documented in a study of T cells after posttransplantation cyclophosphamide. General study findings and limits: Skin or GI-infiltrating T cells shared few TRB sequences with blood.

Cyclophosphamide on days +3 and +4 followed busulfan-fludarabine conditioning and a marrow graft. This clone was found many times. The target antigen is unknown. This table comes from immunoSEQ multiplex PCR, and its TCRdb copy is limited to in-frame clones, with some not included. The sample is made up of 6,500 to 8,000 clones, none counted only once. The CDR3 totals 14 residues. V was shortened by 0 bases and J by 10 bases, with 15 bases between the two germline ends. Germline V lookup: CDR1 SNHLY, CDR2 FYNNEI. This receptor was taken from a female patient aged 60 or older who received an allogeneic stem cell transplant from an unrelated donor, was CMV-positive, and had acute GVHD only. Some T cells may have originated in the graft donor. The chain has TRBV2 and TRBJ1-1; D not resolved. Sequenced here: PBMCs, sampled 90 to 100 days after allogeneic stem cell transplant with posttransplant cyclophosphamide. This CDR3 is CASSEALQFEGAFF. The CDR3, as DNA: TGTGCCAGCAGTGAAGCGCTTCAATTTGAAGGAGCTTTCTTT.